The TCR beta chain described here comes from a study of cytomegalovirus exposure and HLA in healthy donors. The PCR contained 60 Vbeta and 13 Jbeta primers. Profiled with immunoSEQ multiplex PCR; TCRdb holds only in-frame clones, not every one. The sample contains around 180,000 clones, approximately 81% of which appear only once. The V gene's germline CDR1 is SGHRS and CDR2 YFSETQ. The trim removed 4 bases at V and 2 bases at J, leaving 2 bases unmatched. The CDR3 runs to 13 residues. The chain recombines TRBV5-1 with TRBJ2-5, with 7 nucleotides matching TRBD1. Material for sequencing was PBMCs. The sequence derives from a woman under 30 in good health and CMV-seropositive. The CDR3: CASSPGQQETQYF. The CDR3 nucleotides are TGCGCCAGCAGCCCGGGACAGCAAGAGACCCAGTACTTC.